This T cell receptor beta chain was identified in a study of lymphopenia after photon versus proton radiotherapy. Findings and caveats of the study: Survival link was tested only in deceased patients; proton benefit remains a possibility. In patients who died, overall survival fell as post-nadir TCR diversity dropped more. Oligoclonal CD8+ Temra expansion after nadir drove photon patients' diversity drop.

Germline V gene sequence: CDR1 LNHDA, CDR2 SQIVND (reference sequence). This CDR3 spans 14 amino acids. Trimming cost V 1 base and J 6 bases, with 12 bases left between them. With regard to this clone: Its target is unknown.

Sequencing was performed with immunoSEQ multiplex PCR; in TCRdb, only in-frame clones are kept and a portion is missing. The sample holds around 63,000 clones, around 86% seen once. Sample: peripheral blood, taken from a patient treated with photon-based radiotherapy. The sequence derives from a man aged 40-49 years with gastric cancer. This sequence joins TRBV19 and TRBJ2-5; D is unclear. CDR3 DNA sequence: TGTGCCAGTAGTATAGGAGAGCCTCGCCAGACCCAGTACTTC. It encodes CASSIGEPRQTQYF.